This TCR beta chain is from a study of CD8+CD57+ T cells in acquired aplastic anemia. In the study overall: Mean DNA quantity obtained from sorted CD4+ and CD8+ cells was 3 to 3.5 ug. General observations from the study: CD8+ Simpson's diversity in patients was not significantly different from that in controls.

V was clipped by 6 bases and J by 7 bases, with 15 bases between them. Germline V gives CDR1 SNHLY, CDR2 FYNNEI. The CDR3 contains 13 residues. Patients chosen for sequencing had CD8+CD57+ cells that had expanded, as shown by flow cytometry. Severe acquired aplastic anemia affected all patients. The study sampled blood from patients who had received no therapy. According to the study, genomic DNA was the template for TCR beta VDJ and CDR3 profiling. MiXCR, applied by TCRdb to the reads, yields one record per CDR3 protein. Of under 500,000 distinct CDR3 sequences detected, roughly 34% appear once; the ten largest clones hold roughly 0.89%. Note on this clonotype: The antigen remains unidentified.

This receptor was identified in a human donor with aplastic anemia. The chain uses TRBV2 and TRBJ1-1; D call uncertain. Sequenced sample: sorted CD4+, CD8+, or CD8+CD57+ T cells (not recorded which) from PBMCs. CDR3 loop: CASSDDGFNEAFF. The CDR3 DNA is TGTGCCAGCAGCGACGACGGGTTTAATGAAGCTTTCTTT.